This passage covers 24 T cell receptor beta chains from one sample sequenced in a study of CDR3 diversity in severe acne. MiXCR, run by TCRdb on the PCR reads, gives a single entry per CDR3 protein. The sample has around 94,000 distinct CDR3 sequences; under 60% are singletons. Sequencing was carried out using blood. These receptors originate from a male donor with acne.

J is TRBJ2-7 and V is TRBV7-2; 9 bases fit TRBD1. Germline values: CDR1 SGHTA, CDR2 FQGNSA. This CDR3 region has 13 residues. V lost 5 bases and J lost 9; bases outside the gene matches: 8. The CDR3 reads CASSADRGHGQYF. CDR3 DNA sequence: TGTGCCAGCAGCGCGGACAGGGGACACGGGCAGTACTTC.

This clonotype occurred many times. The chain joins TRBV4-2 to TRBJ2-1; 10 positions agree with TRBD1. The J segment lost 15 bases and the V segment lost 4 bases, leaving 9 bases of the junction unmatched. Germline V gene sequence: CDR1 LGHNA, CDR2 YNFKEQ. The CDR3 runs 13 residues. This CDR3 reads CASSLGTGESTFF. The CDR3 bases are TGTGCCAGCAGCCTCGGGACAGGGGAGAGTACGTTCTTC.

The sample holds many counts of this clonotype. V and J are TRBV4-3 and TRBJ2-1, with a possible D match to TRBD1 (6 bases). Germline lookup yields CDR1 LGHNA and CDR2 YSLEER. This CDR3 contains 16 residues. Trimming took off 3 bases at V and 1 base at J, with 13 bases between the two ends. CDR3 DNA sequence: TGCGCCAGCAGCCAGGTGGTACAGGGTTCCTACAATGAGCAGTTCTTC. It is translated as CASSQVVQGSYNEQFF.

The chain joins TRBV10-1 to TRBJ2-5; D ambiguous. V lost 0 bases, J lost 5 bases, and 13 bases lay in between. Germline loops: CDR1 WNHNN, CDR2 SYGVQD (reference sequence). The CDR3 length is 15 residues. The CDR3 coding sequence is TGCGCCAGCAGTGAGTCACGACGGAACGCGGAGACCCAGTACTTC. Residues: CASSESRRNAETQYF.

The gene calls are TRBV7-9 and TRBJ2-2, with 8 bases lining up with TRBD2. The V gene's germline CDR1 is SEHNR and CDR2 FQNEAQ (reference sequence). The CDR3 totals 15 residues. V was clipped by 5 bases and J by 0 bases; unmatched bases: 2. The CDR3 loop reads CASSRGLANTGELFF. The DNA for the CDR3 is TGTGCCAGCAGCCGGGGACTAGCGAACACCGGGGAGCTGTTTTTT.

The genes are TRBV24-1 and TRBJ2-2; TRBD2 matches at 9 bases. This CDR3 has 17 amino acids. Germline V gene data show CDR1 as KGHDR and CDR2 as SFDVKD. The junction had 7 bases not matched to a gene; V was cut back by 3 bases and J by 3 bases. The CDR3 reads CATSDKPGLAYTGELFF. CDR3 nucleotides: TGTGCCACCAGTGATAAACCGGGACTAGCTTACACCGGGGAGCTGTTTTTT.

At least ten counts were recorded for this clonotype. The rearrangement links TRBV7-2 to TRBJ2-1; 16 bases map to TRBD2. The CDR3 extends over 19 amino acids. Germline V gene data show CDR1 as SGHTA and CDR2 as FQGNSA. The J segment lost 4 bases and the V segment lost 2 bases, leaving 8 bases of the junction unmatched. The CDR3 sequence: CASSLRLPGLAGGYNEQFF. CDR3 coding DNA: TGTGCCAGCAGCTTAAGGCTCCCGGGACTAGCGGGAGGGTACAATGAGCAGTTCTTC.

As concerns this clonotype: This may stem from a read error, because a much larger clone lies one nucleotide away. CDR3 nucleotide sequence: TGCGCCAGCAGCTTGGAACTAGCGGGCCACAATGAGCAGCTCTTC. It encodes CASSLELAGHNEQLF. V usage is TRBV5-1 and J usage is TRBJ2-1, with TRBD2 matching over 9 bases. The CDR3 totals 15 residues. Germline values: CDR1 SGHRS, CDR2 YFSETQ. Full variable domain (rest looked up from reference TRBV5-1 and TRBJ2-1): KAGVTQTPRYLIKTRGQQVTLSCSPISGHRSVSWYQQTPGQGLQFLFEYFSETQRNKGNFPGRFSGRQFSNSRSEMNVSTLELGDSALYLCASSLELAGHNEQLFGPGTRLTVL.

This clonotype was observed many times. The chain is built from TRBV7-8 and TRBJ1-4; perhaps TRBD1 as D (5 bases). Germline assignment: CDR1 SGHVS and CDR2 FQNEAQ. This CDR3 has 14 residues. Trimming removed 2 bases at V and 7 bases at J, with 11 bases between. Here the CDR3 reads CASSLSREGEKLFF. The CDR3 coding sequence is TGTGCCAGCAGCTTATCCAGGGAAGGTGAAAAACTGTTTTTT.

With regard to this clonotype: At one end, the junction sequence differs from germline, possibly due to a read error. The V gene is TRBV7-3, the J gene TRBJ1-1; the D is unclear. Germline CDR1 SGHTA, CDR2 FQGTGA. The CDR3 is 18 amino acids. In nucleotides, the CDR3 is TGTGCCAGCGGCTTAATAGCCGGACTCCGGGCGCAGGTCATTCGAGCTTTCTTT. Translating it yields CASGLIAGLRAQVIRAFF. The full variable domain, its missing parts supplied by reference TRBV7-3 and TRBJ1-1, is GAGVSQTPSNKVTEKGKYVELRCDPISGHTALYWYRQSLGQGPEFLIYFQGTGAADDSGLPNDRFFAVRPEGSVSTLKIQRTERGDSAVYLCASGLIAGLRAQVIRAFFGQGTRLTVV.

The CDR3 spells CSARPLTSLGDYGYTF. In DNA, the CDR3 is TGCAGTGCTAGACCGCTAACGTCGCTAGGGGACTATGGCTACACCTTC. V usage is TRBV20-1 and J usage is TRBJ1-2, with a weak D call TRBD1 (5 bases). The CDR3 consists of 16 residues. Germline loops: CDR1 DFQATT, CDR2 SNEGSKA (reference sequence). Trimming shortened V by 2 bases and J by 3 bases, and 19 bases separated the two germline ends.

The rearrangement links TRBV7-2 to TRBJ1-6; 10 nucleotides match TRBD1. The CDR3 is 14 residues long. CDR1 is SGHTA and CDR2 is FQGNSA in the germline V gene. V lost 9 bases and J lost 7; bases outside the gene matches: 6. Here the CDR3 reads CASTRGQGNSPLHF. CDR3 coding DNA: TGTGCCAGTACGAGGGGACAGGGGAATTCACCCCTCCACTTT.

This chain joins TRBV24-1 and TRBJ1-5; 9 bases fit TRBD1. The germline V gene has CDR1 KGHDR and CDR2 SFDVKD. There are 14 residues in the CDR3. The J segment lost 10 bases and the V segment lost 4 bases, leaving 7 bases of the junction unmatched. Here the CDR3 reads CATSEAGQGQPQHF. The CDR3 DNA follows: TGTGCCACCAGTGAGGCGGGACAGGGACAACCCCAGCATTTT.

This clonotype was counted at least ten times. The chain recombines TRBV28 with TRBJ1-2, with TRBD1 identical over 11 bases. V shed 3 bases, J shed 3 bases, and the junction held 3 bases outside the gene matches. Germline V gene data show CDR1 as MDHEN and CDR2 as SYDVKM. CDR3 length: 15 residues. The CDR3 DNA follows: TGTGCCAGCAGTTTCGGGGACAGGGGGGACTATGGCTACACCTTC. It codes for CASSFGDRGDYGYTF.

A remark on this clonotype: This CDR3 is missing its conserved last phenylalanine or tryptophan, likely due to a read error. The DNA is omitted, as the CDR3 cannot be located on it reliably, and the CDR3 follows TCRdb's listing. The gene calls are TRBV6-6 and TRBJ2-7; TRBD2 is taken as the D call from the table, unchecked against the DNA. The length of the CDR3 is 17 amino acids, counting both ends. The germline gives CDR1 MNHNY, CDR2 SVGAGI (reference sequence). The CDR3 sequence: CASSSPPLAGEDYEQHL.

The rearrangement uses TRBV11-1 and TRBJ1-5; no clear D gene. The CDR3 contains 13 residues. Trimming took off 2 bases at V and 4 bases at J, with 6 bases between the two ends. Germline CDR1 reads SGHAT; CDR2 reads FQDESV (reference sequence). The DNA for the CDR3 is TGTGCCAGCAGCTTAATTAAGAATCAGCCCCAGCATTTT. Translated: CASSLIKNQPQHF.

The chain recombines TRBV4-2 with TRBJ2-7; TRBD2 matches at 14 bases. CDR1 is LGHNA, CDR2 YNFKEQ, per germline. The junction had 6 bases not matched to a gene; V was cut back by 1 base and J by 4 bases. The CDR3 spans 17 residues. This CDR3 is CASSQGLAGGQAYEQYF. The CDR3 nucleotides read TGTGCCAGCAGCCAAGGACTAGCGGGAGGGCAGGCTTACGAGCAGTACTTC.

This clonotype has at least ten counts. The chain couples TRBV2 to TRBJ2-3; possible D gene TRBD2, 6 bases. V gave up 6 bases and J gave up 4 bases, with 11 bases separating them. This CDR3 is 13 amino acids long. Germline CDR1 is SNHLY and CDR2 is FYNNEI. This chain's CDR3 is CASREGSADTQYF. CDR3 sequence (DNA): TGTGCCAGCAGGGAGGGGAGCGCAGATACGCAGTATTTT.

This clonotype showed up many times. The genes are TRBV19 and TRBJ2-5, with D perhaps TRBD1 (5 bases). Germline V CDR1 and CDR2: LNHDA, SQIVND (reference sequence). The V gene lost 10 bases and the J gene lost 13 bases, with 13 bases spanning the gap. The CDR3 spans 9 residues. CDR3 region: CATLNRRYF. The CDR3 DNA reads as TGTGCCACCTTGAACAGGAGGTACTTC.

This clonotype was seen a handful of times. J is TRBJ1-6 and V is TRBV14; D is undetermined. Deletions cut 4 bases from V and 0 bases from J, with 10 bases between. Germline V gives CDR1 SGHDN, CDR2 FVKESK. The CDR3 loop spans 16 amino acids. For the CDR3, the DNA is TGTGCCAGCAGCCCAGACATGAGCTCCTATAATTCACCCCTCCACTTT. As protein: CASSPDMSSYNSPLHF.

The gene calls are TRBV2 and TRBJ2-2; perhaps TRBD2 as D (5 bases). Germline V CDR1 and CDR2: SNHLY, FYNNEI. This CDR3 region has 17 residues. Trimming took 1 base from V and 0 from J, leaving 12 bases between them. CDR3 nucleotides: TGTGCCAGCAGTGAAGGCCCACTAGACGCGAACACCGGGGAGCTGTTTTTT. Translated, it gives CASSEGPLDANTGELFF.

This clonotype was counted ten times or more. This chain uses TRBV9 with TRBJ2-3, with TRBD2 matching 13 bases. The V segment lost 3 bases and the J segment 1 base; nucleotides outside the gene matches: 5. Germline V gene sequence: CDR1 SGDLS, CDR2 YYNGEE. This CDR3 has 17 residues. As DNA, the CDR3 is TGTGCCAGCAGCGGGAGGACTAGCGGGGGCCGCACAGATACGCAGTATTTT. Protein product: CASSGRTSGGRTDTQYF.

This clonotype was observed a handful of times. One end of the junction fails to match germline, which may point to a read error. The chain carries TRBV12-3 or TRBV12-4 and TRBJ1-4; D unclear. The CDR3 runs 15 residues. The chain's CDR3 is CAGSRGNAANEKLFF. Here the CDR3 DNA reads TGTGCCGGCAGTCGGGGTAACGCGGCTAATGAAAAACTGTTTTTT.

The chain recombines TRBV7-6 with TRBJ2-7; a possible D gene is TRBD2 (5 bases). Germline assignment: CDR1 SGHVS and CDR2 FNYEAQ. The CDR3 is 14 residues long. With 5 bases removed from V and 2 bases from J, the gap between germline ends came to 13 bases. The CDR3 sequence: CASSGPEDPYEQYF. As DNA, the CDR3 is TGTGCCAGCAGCGGCCCGGAGGACCCCTACGAGCAGTACTTC. Full variable domain (missing parts from reference TRBV7-6 and TRBJ2-7): GAGVSQSPRYKVTKRGQDVALRCDPISGHVSLYWYRQALGQGPEFLTYFNYEAQQDKSGLPNDRFSAERPEGSISTLTIQRTEQRDSAMYRCASSGPEDPYEQYFGPGTRLTVT.